The 31 T cell receptor beta chains given below trace back to one sample, sequenced in a study of technical replicates of blood from a handful of donors. The method was immunoSEQ multiplex PCR; TCRdb's version includes in-frame clones alone and lacks a portion of them. Counted here are about 97,000 clones, 96% occurring once; the ten biggest clones make up around 0.2%. The sequenced material came from T cells isolated from PBMCs. The receptor source for this set is a human donor in good health.

This chain joins TRBV10-3 and TRBJ1-4; 10 positions match TRBD1. V shed 6 bases and J 6 bases; nucleotides not matched to a gene: 1. The CDR3 length is 13 residues. Germline V CDR1 and CDR2: ENHRY, SYGVKD. CDR3 region: CAISGTGDEKLFF. CDR3 bases: TGTGCCATCAGCGGGACAGGGGATGAAAAACTGTTTTTT.

The chain recombines TRBV4-1 with TRBJ2-2; D unresolved. V was shortened by 1 base and J by 4 bases, with 10 bases between the two germline ends. CDR1 and CDR2 (germline): MGHRA, YSYEKL. This CDR3 is 15 amino acids long. As DNA, the CDR3 is TGCGCCAGCAGCCAAGGGGCTCCGTCCACCGGGGAGCTGTTTTTT. This sequence encodes CASSQGAPSTGELFF.

V and J are TRBV9 and TRBJ2-7, with TRBD2 identical over 7 bases. Losses at the gene ends were 4 bases for V and 4 bases for J; bases not matched to a gene: 11. The CDR3 spans 15 residues. Germline CDR1 and CDR2: SGDLS and YYNGEE. This CDR3 reads CASSPSGGGFYEQYF. The CDR3 nucleotides are TGTGCCAGCAGCCCAAGTGGGGGGGGTTTTTACGAGCAGTACTTC. Full variable domain (rest looked up from reference TRBV9 and TRBJ2-7): DSGVTQTPKHLITATGQRVTLRCSPRSGDLSVYWYQQSLDQGLQFLIQYYNGEERAKGNILERFSAQQFPDLHSELNLSSLELGDSALYFCASSPSGGGFYEQYFGPGTRLTVT.

The chain uses TRBV9 and TRBJ2-7; 9 positions agree with TRBD1. V shed 0 bases and J 4 bases; nucleotides not matched to a gene: 2. Germline V gene lookup returns CDR1 SGDLS and CDR2 YYNGEE. The CDR3 runs to 14 residues. The CDR3 region is CASSVGDRAYEQYF. The CDR3 DNA follows: TGTGCCAGCAGCGTAGGGGACAGGGCTTACGAGCAGTACTTC. Complete variable domain (other parts from reference TRBV9 and TRBJ2-7): DSGVTQTPKHLITATGQRVTLRCSPRSGDLSVYWYQQSLDQGLQFLIQYYNGEERAKGNILERFSAQQFPDLHSELNLSSLELGDSALYFCASSVGDRAYEQYFGPGTRLTVT.

The chain recombines TRBV10-1 with TRBJ2-1, with D unclear. The germline CDR1 and CDR2 sequences are WNHNN and SYGVQD (reference sequence). The V end lost 0 bases, the J end lost 0 bases, and 12 bases lay between the germline ends. The CDR3 runs 17 residues. The DNA of the CDR3 is TGCGCCAGCAGTGAGTCGATTGTCACAATCTCCTACAATGAGCAGTTCTTC. Its translation: CASSESIVTISYNEQFF.

The rearrangement uses TRBV25-1 and TRBJ1-2, with D maybe TRBD1 (6 bases). Per the germline V gene, CDR1 is MGHDK and CDR2 is SYGVNS. Trimming removed 2 bases from V and 2 bases from J, with 18 bases in between. This CDR3 has 17 residues. The CDR3 nucleotides are TGTGCCAGCAGTGAAGCTACACCTCTCAGGGGAAACTATGGCTACACCTTC. Its protein product is CASSEATPLRGNYGYTF.

Written as DNA, the CDR3 is TGTGCCAGCAGCTTAAGATTAACAGGGAAGACTGAAGCTTTCTTT. It codes for CASSLRLTGKTEAFF. The gene calls are TRBV11-3 and TRBJ1-1; TRBD1 is a possible D gene (6 bases). The CDR3 totals 15 residues. Germline V gene data show CDR1 as SGHNT and CDR2 as YENEEA. Trimming took off 2 bases at V and 5 bases at J, with 15 bases between the two ends.

In its sample, this clone was seen once. The chain uses TRBV4-1 and TRBJ1-1; possible D gene TRBD1, 5 bases. Deletions cut 0 bases from V and 11 bases from J, with 13 bases between. Per the germline V gene, CDR1 is MGHRA and CDR2 is YSYEKL. This CDR3 spans 13 amino acids. CDR3: CASSQEGLSEAFF. The CDR3 DNA reads TGCGCCAGCAGCCAAGAGGGGCTCTCGGAGGCTTTCTTT.

The V call is TRBV27, the J call TRBJ1-1, with 11 positions matching TRBD1. This CDR3 is 18 amino acids long. V shed 3 bases and J 4 bases; nucleotides not matched to a gene: 13. Germline loops: CDR1 MNHEY, CDR2 SMNVEV (reference sequence). CDR3 coding DNA: TGTGCCAGCAGTTTTTTTCCCGGGACAGGGGGAACTTTCACTGAAGCTTTCTTT. Translating it yields CASSFFPGTGGTFTEAFF.

The chain recombines TRBV18 with TRBJ1-4; D not certain. From germline, CDR1 is KGHSH and CDR2 LQKENI. Trimming removed 2 bases at V and 6 bases at J, with 10 bases between. This CDR3 has 14 amino acids. The CDR3 is CASSPWTKDEKLFF. The CDR3 region has the DNA TGTGCCAGCTCACCATGGACTAAGGATGAAAAACTGTTTTTT.

The chain uses TRBV30 and TRBJ1-2, with D perhaps matching TRBD1 (6 bases). Germline V gene data show CDR1 as GTSNPN and CDR2 as SVGIG (reference sequence). Trimming removed 6 bases from V and 7 bases from J, with 15 bases in between. CDR3 length: 12 residues. In DNA form, the CDR3 reads TGTGCCTGTATATCAGGGGTCTCTGGCTACACCTTC. Residues: CACISGVSGYTF.

This clone has only one observation. The rearrangement uses TRBV9 and TRBJ1-5; D is ambiguous. Per the germline V gene, CDR1 is SGDLS and CDR2 is YYNGEE. Deletions cut 0 bases from V and 3 bases from J, with 7 bases between. The CDR3 loop spans 14 amino acids. This chain's CDR3 is CASSVDSNNQPQHF. The CDR3 DNA is TGTGCCAGCAGCGTAGACAGCAACAATCAGCCCCAGCATTTT.

The chain carries TRBV28 and TRBJ2-3, with 11 bases that match TRBD1. The CDR3 extends over 14 amino acids. Germline loops: CDR1 MDHEN, CDR2 SYDVKM. With V trimmed by 10 bases and J by 5 bases, 8 bases remained unmatched. CDR3 loop: CATTDRGREDTQYF. For the CDR3, the DNA is TGTGCCACCACGGACAGGGGGCGAGAAGATACGCAGTATTTT.

The genes are TRBV11-3 and TRBJ1-2; D may be TRBD1 (6 bases). This CDR3 has 16 residues. Trimming removed 5 bases at V and 3 bases at J, with 19 bases between. Germline CDR1 SGHNT, CDR2 YENEEA. Here the CDR3 DNA reads TGTGCCAGCAGCCCAGGGGAGGGAAGGTTCTACTATGGCTACACCTTC. Protein: CASSPGEGRFYYGYTF.

The CDR3 region is CASRLWTSGHNEQFF. The DNA for the CDR3 is TGCGCCAGCAGACTCTGGACTAGCGGGCACAATGAGCAGTTCTTC. This chain links TRBV5-1 with TRBJ2-1, with 11 bases that match TRBD2. The J segment lost 5 bases and the V segment lost 5 bases, leaving 6 bases of the junction unmatched. Germline values: CDR1 SGHRS, CDR2 YFSETQ. CDR3 length: 15 amino acids.

This clone was seen only once. This chain uses TRBV28 with TRBJ2-3; 11 bases align to TRBD1. This CDR3 region has 15 residues. The V gene's germline CDR1 is MDHEN and CDR2 SYDVKM. Unmatched junction bases numbered 5, after V lost 6 bases and J lost 3 bases. CDR3 nucleotides: TGTGCCAGCAGCCCGGGACAGGGGGTAACAGATACGCAGTATTTT. This codes for CASSPGQGVTDTQYF.

The chain recombines TRBV21-1 with TRBJ2-7; the listed D gene, TRBD2, was not tested against the DNA. TRBV21-1 is annotated as a pseudogene. The CDR3 totals 15 residues. CDR3 sequence: CASSKRLAETYEQYF. The CDR3 region has the DNA TGTGCCAGCAGCAAGAGACTAGCGGAGACCTACGAGCAGTACTTC.

The chain couples TRBV5-8 to TRBJ2-5; TRBD2 agrees at 8 bases. Germline V lookup: CDR1 SGHTS, CDR2 YDEGEE. The V segment lost 4 bases and the J segment 3 bases; nucleotides outside the gene matches: 8. The CDR3 has 15 amino acids. CDR3 DNA: TGTGCCAGCAGCCTGGGTCGGGGGGGCGAAGAGACCCAGTACTTC. Its protein product is CASSLGRGGEETQYF.

The V and J genes are TRBV15 and TRBJ2-1, with D perhaps matching TRBD1 (5 bases). Germline V CDR1 and CDR2: LNHNV, YYDKDF (reference sequence). V shed 2 bases and J shed 6 bases, with 5 bases lying between them. The CDR3 sequence is 12 residues long. Written as DNA, the CDR3 is TGTGCCACCAGCAGACAGGGCAATGAGCAGTTCTTC. Its translation is CATSRQGNEQFF.

The V gene is TRBV6-5, the J gene TRBJ2-7; possibly TRBD1 for D (5 bases). Per the germline V gene, CDR1 is MNHEY and CDR2 is SVGAGI. CDR3 size: 14 residues. The germline V and J ends were trimmed by 2 bases and 1 base, with 9 bases remaining between them. CDR3 nucleotides: TGTGCCAGCAGTTACACGGCAGGGTCCTACGAGCAGTACTTC. Its protein is CASSYTAGSYEQYF.

The rearrangement links TRBV30 to TRBJ2-5; D may be TRBD2 (6 bases). In germline, CDR1 is GTSNPN, CDR2 SVGIG (reference sequence). The V end lost 2 bases, the J end lost 5 bases, and 9 bases lay between the germline ends. The CDR3 runs to 12 residues. In DNA form, the CDR3 reads TGTGCCTGGAGTCTTGGAGGGGAGACCCAGTACTTC. Encoded protein: CAWSLGGETQYF.

V gene TRBV11-3 combines with J gene TRBJ2-3; 11 nucleotides agree with TRBD2. The germline V gene encodes CDR1 SGHNT and CDR2 YENEEA. The junction had 5 bases not matched to a gene; V was cut back by 3 bases and J by 3 bases. The CDR3 runs 16 residues. This chain's CDR3 is CASSFLAGGVTDTQYF. The CDR3 coding sequence is TGTGCCAGCAGCTTCCTAGCGGGGGGAGTTACAGATACGCAGTATTTT.

A remark on this clone: One junction end does not reproduce the germline sequence, and a read error may be involved. The chain links TRBV7-2 to TRBJ1-3; 9 bases are a match to TRBD1. The length of the CDR3 is 13 residues. Germline CDR1 SGHTA, CDR2 FQGNSA. CDR3: CASSLAPRDRENF. CDR3 nucleotide sequence: TGTGCCAGCAGCTTAGCCCCCCGGGACAGGGAGAATTTT.

This chain joins TRBV29-1 and TRBJ1-1; D remains ambiguous. Germline-derived CDR1 and CDR2 are SQVTM and ANQGSEA. V shed 2 bases and J shed 4 bases, with 8 bases lying between them. The CDR3 length is 12 residues. The CDR3 is CSVETGGTEAFF. In DNA form, the CDR3 reads TGCAGCGTTGAAACGGGTGGCACTGAAGCTTTCTTT.

CDR3 amino acids: CASSVTSGRVNEQFF. For the CDR3, the DNA is TGTGCCAGCAGTGTTACTAGCGGGAGGGTGAATGAGCAGTTCTTC. The chain recombines TRBV28 with TRBJ2-1, with 13 bases fitting TRBD2. The CDR3 is 15 residues long. In germline, CDR1 is MDHEN, CDR2 SYDVKM. V lost 5 bases, J lost 7 bases, and 5 bases stayed unmatched.

The chain couples TRBV9 to TRBJ1-4; unclear D gene. CDR1 and CDR2 from the germline V gene are SGDLS and YYNGEE. The CDR3 loop spans 15 amino acids. Trimming stripped 0 bases from V and 5 bases from J, with 11 bases between. CDR3 DNA: TGTGCCAGCAGCGTAGGGCCTTTGCCCAATGAAAAACTGTTTTTT. Translation: CASSVGPLPNEKLFF.

The chain joins TRBV6-1 to TRBJ2-3, with D perhaps TRBD2 (5 bases). V dropped 6 bases and J dropped 3 bases, with 13 bases sitting between them. This CDR3 region has 14 residues. The germline gives CDR1 MNHNS, CDR2 SASEGT. DNA for the CDR3: TGTGCCAGCAGCGAGGGCTTTGGGACAGATACGCAGTATTTT. Amino acid sequence: CASSEGFGTDTQYF.

The chain carries TRBV30 and TRBJ1-2; TRBD1 might be the D (5 bases). The germline V and J ends were trimmed by 5 bases and 3 bases, with 22 bases remaining between them. The germline V gene has CDR1 GTSNPN and CDR2 SVGIG (reference sequence). The CDR3 spans 16 residues. CDR3 amino acids: CAWSLQGSLSDYGYTF. CDR3 nucleotides: TGTGCCTGGTCGCTCCAGGGATCGCTCTCCGACTATGGCTACACCTTC.

The CDR3 here is CASSPSAITDEQYF. Here the CDR3 DNA reads TGTGCCAGCAGCCCCAGCGCGATAACGGACGAGCAGTACTTC. V is TRBV7-6 and J is TRBJ2-7; D unclear. Trimming left V 5 bases short and J 5 bases short, with 16 bases between. Germline CDR1 is SGHVS and CDR2 is FNYEAQ. This CDR3 comprises 14 residues.

CDR3 sequence (DNA): TGTGCCAGCAGTGAAGCAGGATACGGGGTTCCGGGAAACACCATATATTTT. It is translated as CASSEAGYGVPGNTIYF. The chain carries TRBV2 and TRBJ1-3; D unclear. Trimming cost V 0 bases and J 4 bases, with 16 bases left between them. CDR3 length equals 17 residues. The V gene's germline CDR1 is SNHLY and CDR2 FYNNEI.

As DNA, the CDR3 is TGTGCCTGGAGTGTACGGGGGGGGAACATTCAGTACTTC. This translates into CAWSVRGGNIQYF. This sequence joins TRBV30 and TRBJ2-4, with 8 positions matching TRBD2. The CDR3 spans 13 residues. CDR1 is GTSNPN and CDR2 is SVGIG in the germline V gene (reference sequence). The junction had 2 bases not matched to a gene; V was cut back by 0 bases and J by 7 bases.